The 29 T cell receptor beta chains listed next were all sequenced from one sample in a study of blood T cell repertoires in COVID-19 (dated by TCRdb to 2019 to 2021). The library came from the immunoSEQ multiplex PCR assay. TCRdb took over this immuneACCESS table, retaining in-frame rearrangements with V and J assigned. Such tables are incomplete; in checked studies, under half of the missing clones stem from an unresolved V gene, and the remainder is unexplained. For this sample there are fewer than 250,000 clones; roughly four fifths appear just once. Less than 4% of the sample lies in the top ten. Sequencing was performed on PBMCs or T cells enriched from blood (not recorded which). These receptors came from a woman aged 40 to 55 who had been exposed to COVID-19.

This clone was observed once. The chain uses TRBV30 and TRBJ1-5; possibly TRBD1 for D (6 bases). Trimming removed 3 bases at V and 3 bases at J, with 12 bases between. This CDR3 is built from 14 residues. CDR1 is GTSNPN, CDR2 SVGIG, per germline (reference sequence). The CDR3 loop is CAWRRQGNNQPQHF. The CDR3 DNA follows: TGTGCCTGGAGGCGGCAGGGGAACAATCAGCCCCAGCATTTT.

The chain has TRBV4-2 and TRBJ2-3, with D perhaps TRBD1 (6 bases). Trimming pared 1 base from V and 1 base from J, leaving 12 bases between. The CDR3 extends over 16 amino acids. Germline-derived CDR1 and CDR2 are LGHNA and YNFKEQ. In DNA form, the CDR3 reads TGTGCCAGCAGCCAAGGACAGGCCGACGGCACAGATACGCAGTATTTT. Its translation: CASSQGQADGTDTQYF.

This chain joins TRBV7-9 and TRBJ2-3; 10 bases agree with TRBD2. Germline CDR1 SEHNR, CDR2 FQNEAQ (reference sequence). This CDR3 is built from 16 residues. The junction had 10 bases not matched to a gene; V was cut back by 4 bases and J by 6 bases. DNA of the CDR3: TGTGCCAGCAGCTCCGGGACTAGCGACGCGGGTGATACGCAGTATTTT. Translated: CASSSGTSDAGDTQYF. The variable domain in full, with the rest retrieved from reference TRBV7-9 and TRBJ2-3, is DTGVSQNPRHKITKRGQNVTFRCDPISEHNRLYWYRQTLGQGPEFLTYFQNEAQLEKSRLLSDRFSAERPKGSFSTLEIQRTEQGDSAMYLCASSSGTSDAGDTQYFGPGTRLTVL.

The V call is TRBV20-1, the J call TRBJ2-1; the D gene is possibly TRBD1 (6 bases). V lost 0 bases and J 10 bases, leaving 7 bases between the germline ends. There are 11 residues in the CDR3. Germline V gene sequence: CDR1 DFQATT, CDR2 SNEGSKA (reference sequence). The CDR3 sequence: CSARDQGEQFF. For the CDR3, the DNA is TGCAGTGCTAGAGACCAGGGGGAGCAGTTCTTC.

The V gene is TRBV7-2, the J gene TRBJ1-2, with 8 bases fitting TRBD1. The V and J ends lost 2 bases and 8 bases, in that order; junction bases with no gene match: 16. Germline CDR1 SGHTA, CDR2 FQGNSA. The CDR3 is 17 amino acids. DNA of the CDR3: TGTGCCAGCAGCTTAATGATTGGGGGCAGGGGGCTGCGGGGCTACACCTTC. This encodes CASSLMIGGRGLRGYTF. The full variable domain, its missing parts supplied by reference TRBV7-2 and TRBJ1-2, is GAGVSQSPSNKVTEKGKDVELRCDPISGHTALYWYRQSLGQGLEFLIYFQGNSAPDKSGLPSDRFSAERTGGSVSTLTIQRTQQEDSAVYLCASSLMIGGRGLRGYTFGSGTRLTVV.

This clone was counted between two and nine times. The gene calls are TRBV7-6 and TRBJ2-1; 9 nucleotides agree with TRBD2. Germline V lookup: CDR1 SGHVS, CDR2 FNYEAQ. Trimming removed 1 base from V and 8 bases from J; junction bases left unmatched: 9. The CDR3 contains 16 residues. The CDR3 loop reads CASSLGRSSGGDEQFF. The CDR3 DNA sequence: TGTGCCAGCAGCTTAGGAAGGAGTAGCGGGGGTGATGAGCAGTTCTTC.

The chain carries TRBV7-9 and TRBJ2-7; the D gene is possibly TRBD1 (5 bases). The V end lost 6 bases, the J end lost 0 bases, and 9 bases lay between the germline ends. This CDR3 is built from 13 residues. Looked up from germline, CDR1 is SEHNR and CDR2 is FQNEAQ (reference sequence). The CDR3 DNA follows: TGTGCCAGCAGAGACAGTAGCTCCTACGAGCAGTACTTC. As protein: CASRDSSSYEQYF.

CDR3 nucleotides: TGTGCCAGCAGCCTTGGTGCGGGACAGGGTGGACAGCCCCAGCATTTT. Encoded protein: CASSLGAGQGGQPQHF. The J gene is TRBJ1-5, the V gene TRBV3-1 (or the pseudogene TRBV3-2); TRBD1 matches at 9 bases. This CDR3 region has 16 residues. Per germline, CDR1 LGHDT and CDR2 YNNKEL (reference sequence). V lost 4 bases and J lost 7; bases outside the gene matches: 11.

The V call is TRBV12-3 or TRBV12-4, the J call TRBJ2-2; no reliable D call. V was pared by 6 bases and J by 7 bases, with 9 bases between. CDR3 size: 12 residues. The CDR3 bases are TGTGCCAGCAGCCCCATCGGCGGGGAGCTGTTTTTT. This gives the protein CASSPIGGELFF.

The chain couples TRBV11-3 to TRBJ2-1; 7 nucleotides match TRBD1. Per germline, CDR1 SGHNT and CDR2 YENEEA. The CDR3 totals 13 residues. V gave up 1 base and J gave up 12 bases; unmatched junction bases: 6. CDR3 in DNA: TGTGCCAGCAGCTTAGGGACAGGACGACCGCAGTTCTTC. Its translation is CASSLGTGRPQFF.

The CDR3 sequence: CASSPAVASVQQYF. The CDR3 DNA reads as TGCGCCAGCAGCCCCGCAGTGGCCTCTGTACAGCAGTACTTC. The J gene is TRBJ2-7, the V gene TRBV5-1; D call uncertain. The germline gives CDR1 SGHRS, CDR2 YFSETQ. V lost 4 bases and J 8 bases, leaving 19 bases between the germline ends. CDR3 length: 14 amino acids.

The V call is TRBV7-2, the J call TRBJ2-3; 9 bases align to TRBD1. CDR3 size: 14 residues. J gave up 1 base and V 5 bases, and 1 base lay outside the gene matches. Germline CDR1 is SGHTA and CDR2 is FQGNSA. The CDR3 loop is CASSRDRGTDTQYF. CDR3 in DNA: TGTGCCAGCAGCCGGGACAGGGGCACAGATACGCAGTATTTT. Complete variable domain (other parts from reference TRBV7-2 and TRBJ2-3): GAGVSQSPSNKVTEKGKDVELRCDPISGHTALYWYRQSLGQGLEFLIYFQGNSAPDKSGLPSDRFSAERTGGSVSTLTIQRTQQEDSAVYLCASSRDRGTDTQYFGPGTRLTVL.

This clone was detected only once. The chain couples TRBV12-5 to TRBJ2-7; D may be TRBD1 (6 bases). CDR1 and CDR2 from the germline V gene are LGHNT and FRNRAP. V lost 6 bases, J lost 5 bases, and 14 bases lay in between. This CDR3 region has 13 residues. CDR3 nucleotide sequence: TGTGCTAGTGGCCCCCGCCAGGGGAACGAGCAGTACTTC. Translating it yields CASGPRQGNEQYF.

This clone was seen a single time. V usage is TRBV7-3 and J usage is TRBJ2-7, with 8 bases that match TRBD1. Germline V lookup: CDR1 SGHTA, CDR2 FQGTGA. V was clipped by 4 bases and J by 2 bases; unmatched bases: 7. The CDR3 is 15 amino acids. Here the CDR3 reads CASSSTGGMTYEQYF. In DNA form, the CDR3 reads TGTGCCAGCAGCTCCACAGGGGGGATGACCTACGAGCAGTACTTC.

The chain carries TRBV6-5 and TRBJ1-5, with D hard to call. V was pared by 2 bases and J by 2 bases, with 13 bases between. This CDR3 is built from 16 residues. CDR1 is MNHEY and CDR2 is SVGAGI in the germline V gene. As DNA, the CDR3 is TGTGCCAGCAGTTACGAGTCACAGACACGCAATCAGCCCCAGCATTTT. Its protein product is CASSYESQTRNQPQHF.

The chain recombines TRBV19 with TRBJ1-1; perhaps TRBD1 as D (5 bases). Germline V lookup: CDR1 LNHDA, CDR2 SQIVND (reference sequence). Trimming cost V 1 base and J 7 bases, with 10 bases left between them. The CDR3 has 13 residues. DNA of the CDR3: TGTGCCAGTAGTATAGGACTGACAGTTGAAGCTTTCTTT. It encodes CASSIGLTVEAFF. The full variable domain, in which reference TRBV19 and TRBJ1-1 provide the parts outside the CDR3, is DGGITQSPKYLFRKEGQNVTLSCEQNLNHDAMYWYRQDPGQGLRLIYYSQIVNDFQKGDIAEGYSVSREKKESFPLTVTSAQKNPTAFYLCASSIGLTVEAFFGQGTRLTVV.

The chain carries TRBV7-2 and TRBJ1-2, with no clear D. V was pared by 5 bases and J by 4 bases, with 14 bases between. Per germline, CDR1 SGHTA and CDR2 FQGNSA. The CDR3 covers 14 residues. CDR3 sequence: CASSPRREGYGYTF. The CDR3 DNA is TGTGCCAGCAGCCCTCGCCGGGAGGGCTATGGCTACACCTTC. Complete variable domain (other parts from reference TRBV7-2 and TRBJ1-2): GAGVSQSPSNKVTEKGKDVELRCDPISGHTALYWYRQSLGQGLEFLIYFQGNSAPDKSGLPSDRFSAERTGGSVSTLTIQRTQQEDSAVYLCASSPRREGYGYTFGSGTRLTVV.

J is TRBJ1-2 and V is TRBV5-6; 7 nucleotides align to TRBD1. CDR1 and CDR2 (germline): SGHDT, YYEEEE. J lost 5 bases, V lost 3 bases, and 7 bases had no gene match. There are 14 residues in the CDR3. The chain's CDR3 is CASSSDRVGYGYTF. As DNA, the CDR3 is TGTGCCAGCAGCTCTGACAGGGTGGGATATGGCTACACCTTC.

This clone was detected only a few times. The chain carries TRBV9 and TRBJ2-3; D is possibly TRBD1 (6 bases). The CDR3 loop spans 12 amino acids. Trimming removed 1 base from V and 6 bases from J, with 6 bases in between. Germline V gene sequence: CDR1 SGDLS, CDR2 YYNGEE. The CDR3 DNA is TGTGCCAGCAGCGTAACAGGGGATACGCAGTATTTT. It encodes CASSVTGDTQYF.

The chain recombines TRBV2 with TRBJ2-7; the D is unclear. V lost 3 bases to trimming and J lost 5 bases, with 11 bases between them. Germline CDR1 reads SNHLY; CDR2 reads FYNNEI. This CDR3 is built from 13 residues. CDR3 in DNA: TGTGCCAGCAGTGATTCGTCTATCGACGAGCAGTACTTC. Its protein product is CASSDSSIDEQYF.

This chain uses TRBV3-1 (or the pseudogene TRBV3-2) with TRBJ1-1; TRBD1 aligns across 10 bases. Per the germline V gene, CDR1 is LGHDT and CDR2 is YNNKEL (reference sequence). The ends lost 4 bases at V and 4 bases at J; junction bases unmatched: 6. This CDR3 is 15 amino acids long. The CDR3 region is CASSPLRDRGTEAFF. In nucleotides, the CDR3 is TGTGCCAGCAGCCCGCTCCGGGACAGGGGCACTGAAGCTTTCTTT.

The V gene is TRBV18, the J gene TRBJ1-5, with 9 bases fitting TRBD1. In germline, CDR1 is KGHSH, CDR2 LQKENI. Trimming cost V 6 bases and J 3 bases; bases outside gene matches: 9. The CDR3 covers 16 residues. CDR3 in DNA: TGTGCCAGCTCCCCCGGACAGGGGTCGCCCAATCAGCCCCAGCATTTT. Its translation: CASSPGQGSPNQPQHF.

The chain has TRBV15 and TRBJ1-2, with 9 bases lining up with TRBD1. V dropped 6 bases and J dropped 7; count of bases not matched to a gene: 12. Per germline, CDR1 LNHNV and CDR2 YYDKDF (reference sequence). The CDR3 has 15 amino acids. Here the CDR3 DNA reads TGTGCCACCAGGGAGAGGGGGACAGGGTCCGTTGGCTACACCTTC. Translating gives CATRERGTGSVGYTF.

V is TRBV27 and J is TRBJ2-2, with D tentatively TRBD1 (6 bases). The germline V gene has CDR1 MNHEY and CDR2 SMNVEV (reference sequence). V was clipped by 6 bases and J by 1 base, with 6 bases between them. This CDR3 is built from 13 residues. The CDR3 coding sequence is TGTGCCAGCAGACAGGGGAACACCGGGGAGCTGTTTTTT. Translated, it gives CASRQGNTGELFF.

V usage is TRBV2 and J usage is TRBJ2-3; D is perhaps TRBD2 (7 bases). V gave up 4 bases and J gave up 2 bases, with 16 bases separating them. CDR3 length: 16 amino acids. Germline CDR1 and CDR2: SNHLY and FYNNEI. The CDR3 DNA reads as TGTGCCAGCAGTGCGGGGCTTCGGGGGGCCACAGATACGCAGTATTTT. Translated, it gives CASSAGLRGATDTQYF.

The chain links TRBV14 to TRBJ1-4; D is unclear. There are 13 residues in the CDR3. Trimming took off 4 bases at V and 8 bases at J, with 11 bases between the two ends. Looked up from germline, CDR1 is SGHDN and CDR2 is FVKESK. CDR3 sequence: CASSRSSREKLFF. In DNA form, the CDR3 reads TGTGCCAGCAGCCGGAGTAGTCGGGAAAAACTGTTTTTT.

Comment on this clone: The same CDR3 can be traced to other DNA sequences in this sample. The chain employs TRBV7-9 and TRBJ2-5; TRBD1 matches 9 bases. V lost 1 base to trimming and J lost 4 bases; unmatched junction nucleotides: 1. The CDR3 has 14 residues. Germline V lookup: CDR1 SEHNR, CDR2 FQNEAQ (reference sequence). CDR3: CASSLGTGVETQYF. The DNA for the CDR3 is TGTGCCAGCAGCTTAGGGACAGGGGTAGAGACCCAGTACTTC.

The CDR3 coding sequence is TGTGCCAGTAACCCACAGGTCAATCAGCCCCAGCATTTT. It encodes CASNPQVNQPQHF. The chain employs TRBV19 and TRBJ1-5; a weak D match, TRBD1 (5 bases). Germline CDR1 is LNHDA and CDR2 is SQIVND (reference sequence). The CDR3 length is 13 residues. Trimming removed 7 bases from V and 3 bases from J, with 10 bases in between.

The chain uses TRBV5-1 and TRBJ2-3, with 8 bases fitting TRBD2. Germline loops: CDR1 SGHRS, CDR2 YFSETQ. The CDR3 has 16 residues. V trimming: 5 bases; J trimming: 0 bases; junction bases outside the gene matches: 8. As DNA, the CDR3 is TGCGCCAGCAGATATATAGCGGGGTCCAGCACAGATACGCAGTATTTT. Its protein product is CASRYIAGSSTDTQYF.